The 19 T cell receptor beta chains presented below share a single source sample, sequenced in a study of CD8 T cells in Susac syndrome (dated by TCRdb to between 2018 and 2021). Libraries came from the immunoSEQ multiplex PCR assay. RNA was extracted using the RNeasy kit, and roughly 0.5 to 1 microgram was reverse transcribed with random hexamers. The raw public reads went through TCRdb reprocessing: fastp at Q25, MiXCR clone calling, in-frame beta chains kept. Duplicate CDR3 protein sequences are folded into a single record with the most common DNA and genes. This sample is represented by 170,000 or so distinct CDR3 sequences; over 85% of them were singletons. The ten largest clones take up approximately 0.094% of the sample. The sample was CD4+ T cells from PBMCs. Source of these receptors: a human donor with multiple sclerosis.

The chain links TRBV19 to TRBJ1-3; 7 bases match TRBD1. Losses at the gene ends were 4 bases for V and 3 bases for J; bases not matched to a gene: 3. Germline lookup yields CDR1 LNHDA and CDR2 SQIVND (reference sequence). The CDR3 is 14 residues long. This chain's CDR3 is CASSNRGHGNTIYF. In DNA, the CDR3 is TGTGCCAGTAGTAACAGGGGTCATGGAAACACCATATATTTT.

The chain is built from TRBV5-1 and TRBJ2-3; 7 bases are shared with TRBD1. The CDR3 is made up of 14 amino acids. V lost 2 bases and J lost 10; bases outside the gene matches: 10. CDR1 and CDR2 (germline): SGHRS, YFSETQ. This CDR3 reads CASSFGTATSAQYF. The DNA of the CDR3 is TGCGCCAGCAGCTTCGGGACAGCGACAAGCGCGCAGTATTTT.

This chain joins TRBV7-8 and TRBJ1-5; TRBD1 is a possible D gene (5 bases). Trimming cost V 5 bases and J 2 bases, with 16 bases left between them. The CDR3 totals 16 residues. Germline CDR1 is SGHVS and CDR2 is FQNEAQ. DNA for the CDR3: TGTGCCAGCAGCATCCGACCGTCGGGGGGCAATCAGCCCCAGCATTTT. Protein sequence: CASSIRPSGGNQPQHF.

The chain combines TRBV6-1 with TRBJ2-7; no clear D. This CDR3 region has 14 residues. V was cut by 7 bases and J by 4 bases, with 17 bases left in between. The germline V gene has CDR1 MNHNS and CDR2 SASEGT. The CDR3 here is CASMSSVILYEQYF. For the CDR3, the DNA is TGTGCCAGCATGTCATCGGTAATATTATACGAGCAGTACTTC.

The chain joins TRBV29-1 to TRBJ1-5; no clear D gene. V was cut by 6 bases and J by 0 bases, with 12 bases left in between. CDR3 length: 14 residues. CDR1 and CDR2 (germline): SQVTM, ANQGSEA. CDR3 DNA sequence: TGCAGCGTAGCCATAGGAGATAGCAATCAGCCCCAGCATTTT. Residues: CSVAIGDSNQPQHF.

The chain uses TRBV20-1 and TRBJ2-5; no definite D call. The CDR3 has 13 residues. Germline-derived CDR1 and CDR2 are DFQATT and SNEGSKA (reference sequence). V gave up 3 bases and J gave up 1 base, with 9 bases separating them. CDR3 bases: TGCAGTGCTAGCCCCGTTGCCCAAGAGACCCAGTACTTC. Translating it yields CSASPVAQETQYF.

The J gene is TRBJ2-3, the V gene TRBV7-6, with D hard to call. The V gene lost 0 bases and the J gene lost 6 bases, with 13 bases spanning the gap. Looked up from germline, CDR1 is SGHVS and CDR2 is FNYEAQ. The CDR3 is 15 amino acids. CDR3 in DNA: TGTGCCAGCAGCTTAGCGTCGTCCCCTAGGGATACGCAGTATTTT. It yields the protein CASSLASSPRDTQYF.

The CDR3 region has the DNA TGTGCCAGCAGTCTCCACTCTGGGGCCAACGTCCTGACTTTC. Translating it yields CASSLHSGANVLTF. The genes are TRBV28 and TRBJ2-6; D gene ambiguous. The CDR3 spans 14 residues. The germline V gene encodes CDR1 MDHEN and CDR2 SYDVKM. Trimming left V 5 bases short and J 0 bases short, with 5 bases between. The full variable domain, its missing parts supplied by reference TRBV28 and TRBJ2-6, is DVKVTQSSRYLVKRTGEKVFLECVQDMDHENMFWYRQDPGLGLRLIYFSYDVKMKEKGDIPEGYSVSREKKERFSLILESASTNQTSMYLCASSLHSGANVLTFGAGSRLTVL.

The chain carries TRBV28 and TRBJ2-1, with 12 bases lining up with TRBD2. The length of the CDR3 is 13 residues. Germline V gene data show CDR1 as MDHEN and CDR2 as SYDVKM. V gave up 6 bases and J gave up 9 bases; unmatched junction bases: 3. The CDR3 sequence is CASRPGLAGEQFF. CDR3 sequence (DNA): TGTGCCAGCAGGCCGGGACTAGCGGGTGAGCAGTTCTTC.

The rearrangement joins TRBV15 to TRBJ2-3, with D tentatively TRBD2 (6 bases). The CDR3 is 14 amino acids. Germline V lookup: CDR1 LNHNV, CDR2 YYDKDF (reference sequence). V was pared by 0 bases and J by 4 bases, with 8 bases between. In DNA, the CDR3 is TGTGCCACCAGCAGAGATCGCGGGGCAGATACGCAGTATTTT. This translates into CATSRDRGADTQYF.

The CDR3 region is CAWSVLAGAYNEQFF. CDR3 sequence (DNA): TGTGCCTGGAGTGTGCTAGCGGGAGCCTACAATGAGCAGTTCTTC. V is TRBV30 and J is TRBJ2-1, with TRBD2 matching 10 bases. The CDR3 runs 15 residues. Losses at the gene ends were 0 bases for V and 2 bases for J; bases not matched to a gene: 1. Germline CDR1 is GTSNPN and CDR2 is SVGIG (reference sequence).

The chain joins TRBV28 to TRBJ1-2, with 7 bases that match TRBD1. This CDR3 region has 15 residues. V gave up 2 bases and J gave up 4 bases; unmatched junction bases: 7. Germline lookup yields CDR1 MDHEN and CDR2 SYDVKM. Here the CDR3 reads CASSLGAGQLYGYTF. In nucleotides, the CDR3 is TGTGCCAGCAGTTTAGGAGCGGGACAGCTCTATGGCTACACCTTC.

The V and J genes are TRBV11-2 and TRBJ1-6; D possibly corresponds to TRBD1 (5 bases). The CDR3 has 14 residues. CDR1 and CDR2 from the germline V gene are SGHAT and FQNNGV. The ends were cut back, 4 bases at V and 6 bases at J, with 10 bases in the middle. The CDR3 region is CASSSQQANSPLHF. DNA for the CDR3: TGTGCCAGCAGCTCGCAACAGGCTAATTCACCCCTCCACTTT.

The chain combines TRBV12-3 or TRBV12-4 with TRBJ1-3; TRBD1 is a possible D gene (5 bases). V gave up 5 bases and J gave up 3 bases, with 11 bases separating them. There are 14 residues in the CDR3. CDR3 bases: TGTGCCAGCAGTCGGGACGCTCTTGGAAACACCATATATTTT. Translating gives CASSRDALGNTIYF.

The chain couples TRBV3-1 to TRBJ1-1, with D possibly matching TRBD1 (6 bases). V gave up 1 base and J gave up 4 bases, with 16 bases separating them. Per germline, CDR1 LGHDT and CDR2 YNNKEL (reference sequence). The CDR3 spans 16 residues. The CDR3 DNA follows: TGTGCCAGCAGCCAAGGGCAGGGGAGGCACGGCACTGAAGCTTTCTTT. It is translated as CASSQGQGRHGTEAFF.

The chain links TRBV3-1 to TRBJ1-5, with D hard to call. Trimming shortened V by 2 bases and J by 0 bases, and 5 bases separated the two germline ends. Germline CDR1 is LGHDT and CDR2 is YNNKEL (reference sequence). The CDR3 has 14 amino acids. The chain's CDR3 is CASSQRGSNQPQHF. As DNA, the CDR3 is TGTGCCAGCAGCCAACGGGGTAGCAATCAGCCCCAGCATTTT.

The V gene is TRBV11-1, the J gene TRBJ2-1; 7 bases align to TRBD1. In germline, CDR1 is SGHAT, CDR2 FQDESV (reference sequence). V lost 3 bases, J lost 10 bases, and 3 bases stayed unmatched. The CDR3 extends over 12 amino acids. The CDR3 here is CASSFTGEEQFF. The CDR3 DNA is TGTGCCAGCAGCTTCACAGGGGAGGAGCAGTTCTTC.

The chain joins TRBV6-1 to TRBJ2-1; 8 bases match TRBD2. From germline, CDR1 is MNHNS and CDR2 SASEGT. J gave up 4 bases and V 2 bases, and 7 bases lay outside the gene matches. This CDR3 has 16 amino acids. DNA for the CDR3: TGTGCCAGCAGTGAATTCGACAGCGGGGGTTACAATGAGCAGTTCTTC. Amino acid sequence: CASSEFDSGGYNEQFF.

This chain joins TRBV18 and TRBJ2-5; perhaps TRBD1 as D (5 bases). The V gene's germline CDR1 is KGHSH and CDR2 LQKENI. The CDR3 extends over 14 amino acids. The ends were cut back, 0 bases at V and 5 bases at J, with 10 bases in the middle. The CDR3 is CASSPPDTSETQYF. CDR3 coding DNA: TGTGCCAGCTCACCACCGGACACTTCCGAGACCCAGTACTTC.